This T cell receptor beta chain appears in the sequencing data of a study of CD8+ T cells in alopecia areata. Looking at the study overall: Patients in the treated group were given tofacitinib by mouth, 5 to 10 mg twice a day.

Between the trimmed V and J ends, which lost 0 bases and 5 bases, there was a span of 11 bases. CDR1 MNHEY and CDR2 SMNVEV come from the germline V gene (reference sequence). This CDR3 contains 14 residues. RNA extraction and reverse transcription yielded cDNA as sequencing template. Data came from immunoSEQ multiplex PCR; TCRdb stores just in-frame clones and leaves some out. This table has 150,000 or so clones, 86% appearing once. The treatment here: oral pan-JAK inhibitor, 5-10 mg twice daily. In alopecia areata patients, both lesional scalp punch biopsies and peripheral blood were collected. The sequence came from a human donor with alopecia areata. The rearrangement uses TRBV27 and TRBJ2-7; D is uncertain. The specimen comprised CD8+ T cells sorted from blood, sampled at week 4, from a patient treated with tofacitinib. The CDR3 DNA is TGTGCCAGCAGTTTATCGAAGAAGGGAAACGAGCAGTACTTC. It specifies CASSLSKKGNEQYF.